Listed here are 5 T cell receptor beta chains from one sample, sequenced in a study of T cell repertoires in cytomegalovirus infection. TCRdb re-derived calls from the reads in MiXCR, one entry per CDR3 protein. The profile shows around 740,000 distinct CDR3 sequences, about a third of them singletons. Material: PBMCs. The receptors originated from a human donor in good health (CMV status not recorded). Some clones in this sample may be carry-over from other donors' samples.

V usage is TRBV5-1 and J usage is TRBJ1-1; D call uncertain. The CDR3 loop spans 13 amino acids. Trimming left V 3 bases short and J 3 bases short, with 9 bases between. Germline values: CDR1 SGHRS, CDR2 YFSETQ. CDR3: CASSSRSYTEAFF. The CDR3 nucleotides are TGCGCCAGCAGCTCCCGGTCGTACACTGAAGCTTTCTTT. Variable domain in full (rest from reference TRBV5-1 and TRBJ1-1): KAGVTQTPRYLIKTRGQQVTLSCSPISGHRSVSWYQQTPGQGLQFLFEYFSETQRNKGNFPGRFSGRQFSNSRSEMNVSTLELGDSALYLCASSSRSYTEAFFGQGTRLTVV.

Written as DNA, the CDR3 is TGCAGCGTATCCCTAGAACGGAGGGTGTACTTC. Translating gives CSVSLERRVYF. V is TRBV29-1 and J is TRBJ2-7; D perhaps matches TRBD2 (6 bases). The length of the CDR3 is 11 residues. Per germline, CDR1 SQVTM and CDR2 ANQGSEA. V dropped 6 bases and J dropped 12 bases, with 18 bases sitting between them.

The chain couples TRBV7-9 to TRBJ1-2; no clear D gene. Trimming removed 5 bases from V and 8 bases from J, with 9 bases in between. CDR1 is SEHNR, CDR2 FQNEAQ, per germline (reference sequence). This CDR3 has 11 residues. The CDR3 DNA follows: TGTGCCAGCAGCCTCAACAGAGGCTACACCTTC. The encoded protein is CASSLNRGYTF.

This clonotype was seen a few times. CDR3 DNA sequence: TGTGCCAGTAGTATAGTACAGGGGAAGAACACTGAAGCTTTCTTT. This translates into CASSIVQGKNTEAFF. This chain uses TRBV19 with TRBJ1-1; 7 positions agree with TRBD1. V shed 1 base and J 1 base; nucleotides not matched to a gene: 3. Germline V gene sequence: CDR1 LNHDA, CDR2 SQIVND (reference sequence). The CDR3 runs to 15 residues.

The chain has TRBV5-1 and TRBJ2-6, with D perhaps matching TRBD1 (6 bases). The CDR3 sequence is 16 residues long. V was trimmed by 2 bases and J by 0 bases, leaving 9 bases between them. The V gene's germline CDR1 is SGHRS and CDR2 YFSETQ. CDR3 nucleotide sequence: TGCGCCAGCAGCTTCGGACAGAACTCTGGGGCCAACGTCCTGACTTTC. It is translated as CASSFGQNSGANVLTF.